This paragraph reports one TCR beta chain. Measured with immunoSEQ multiplex PCR; TCRdb has only the in-frame clones, and not every one. This table has 27,000 or so clones, more than 70% appearing once. This entry comes from a study of T cell changes during pregnancy in multiple sclerosis. Per germline, CDR1 SGHRS and CDR2 YFSETQ. The CDR3 runs to 14 residues. V was pared by 1 base and J by 5 bases, with 1 base of the junction left unmatched. This sequence joins TRBV5-1 and TRBJ2-2; 8 bases agree with TRBD1. This sample comprised CD8+ T cells from peripheral blood mononuclear cells, obtained in the second trimester of pregnancy. The origin of this receptor is a female donor with multiple sclerosis, enrolled in a pregnancy study. CDR3 sequence: CASSLRTGTGELFF. For the CDR3, the DNA is TGCGCCAGCAGCTTGAGGACAGGGACCGGGGAGCTGTTTTTT.